This TCR beta chain was sequenced during a study of blood T cell repertoires in COVID-19. As for the study in general: COVID-19 samples collected from the United States, Italy and Spain covered acute and convalescent phases.

This clone is a singleton in its sample. TCRdb's copy holds only in-frame clones and misses some; the assay was immunoSEQ multiplex PCR. Of roughly 200,000 clones in the sample, approximately 92% were seen once. Clinical history as reported by participants underpinned cohort assignment. Germline values: CDR1 MDHEN, CDR2 SYDVKM. V was cut by 4 bases and J by 11 bases, with 9 bases left in between. This CDR3 has 11 residues. The V gene is TRBV28, the J gene TRBJ2-1, with D possibly matching TRBD1 (6 bases). The specimen sequenced was PBMCs or T cells enriched from blood (not recorded which). The sequence was obtained from a middle-aged woman with acute COVID-19. The CDR3 protein is CASSSQGKQFF. The CDR3 DNA sequence: TGTGCCAGCAGTTCACAGGGTAAGCAGTTCTTC.